The 2 T cell receptor beta chains listed next were all sequenced from one sample in a study of blood T cells in healthy people across ages. With a J-beta primer mix and a sample-barcoded 5' primer, a second PCR ran 7 to 11 cycles. MiXCR, run by TCRdb on the 5' RACE reads, gives a single entry per CDR3 protein. This table holds about 1,800,000 distinct CDR3 sequences, roughly 27% found once. Material: blood. All receptors come from a young woman in good health.

Many counts were recorded for this clonotype. This chain uses TRBV7-7 with TRBJ2-1; 8 bases agree with TRBD1. This CDR3 comprises 14 residues. Germline V lookup: CDR1 SSHAT, CDR2 FNYEAQ (reference sequence). Losses at the gene ends were 1 base for V and 9 bases for J; bases not matched to a gene: 5. The CDR3 sequence is CASSLGTGYVEQFF. The CDR3 bases are TGTGCCAGCAGCTTAGGGACAGGGTATGTTGAGCAGTTCTTC.

This clonotype was observed at least ten times. V and J are TRBV10-3 and TRBJ2-1, with D perhaps TRBD1 (5 bases). V lost 6 bases and J 3 bases, leaving 9 bases between the germline ends. Germline assignment: CDR1 ENHRY and CDR2 SYGVKD. This CDR3 has 13 amino acids. CDR3 residues: CAISDSFYNEQFF. The CDR3 bases are TGTGCCATCAGCGACAGTTTCTACAATGAGCAGTTCTTC.